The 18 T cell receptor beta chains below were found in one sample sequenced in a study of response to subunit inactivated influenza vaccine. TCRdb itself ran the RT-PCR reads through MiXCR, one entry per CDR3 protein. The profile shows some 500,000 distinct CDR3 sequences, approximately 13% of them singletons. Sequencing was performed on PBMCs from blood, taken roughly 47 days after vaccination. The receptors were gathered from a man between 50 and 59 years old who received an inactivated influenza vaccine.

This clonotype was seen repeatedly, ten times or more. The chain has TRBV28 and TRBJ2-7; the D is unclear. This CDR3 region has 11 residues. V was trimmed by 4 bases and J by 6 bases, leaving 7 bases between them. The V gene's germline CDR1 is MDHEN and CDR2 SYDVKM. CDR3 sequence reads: CASSSPGEQYF. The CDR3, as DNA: TGTGCCAGCAGTTCCCCAGGCGAGCAGTACTTC.

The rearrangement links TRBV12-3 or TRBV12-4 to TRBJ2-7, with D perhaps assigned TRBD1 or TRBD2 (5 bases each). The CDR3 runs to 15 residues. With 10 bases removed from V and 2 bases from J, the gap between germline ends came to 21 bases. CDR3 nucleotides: TGTGCCACCACCTCATCAAAGAGGGGTCCCTACGAGCAGTACTTC. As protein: CATTSSKRGPYEQYF.

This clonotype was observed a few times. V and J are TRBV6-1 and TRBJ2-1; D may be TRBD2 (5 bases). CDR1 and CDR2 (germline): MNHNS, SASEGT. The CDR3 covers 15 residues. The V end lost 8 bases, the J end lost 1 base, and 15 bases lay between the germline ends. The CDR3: CASSAGVGSYNEQFF. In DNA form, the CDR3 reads TGTGCCAGCTCCGCCGGGGTAGGGTCCTACAATGAGCAGTTCTTC.

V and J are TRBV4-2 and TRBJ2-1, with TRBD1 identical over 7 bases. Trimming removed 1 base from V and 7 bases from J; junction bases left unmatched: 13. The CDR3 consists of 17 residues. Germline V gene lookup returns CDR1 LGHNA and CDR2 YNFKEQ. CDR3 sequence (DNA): TGTGCCAGCAGCCAAGTATTGTCGGGACAGCCTCCTAATGAGCAGTTCTTC. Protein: CASSQVLSGQPPNEQFF.

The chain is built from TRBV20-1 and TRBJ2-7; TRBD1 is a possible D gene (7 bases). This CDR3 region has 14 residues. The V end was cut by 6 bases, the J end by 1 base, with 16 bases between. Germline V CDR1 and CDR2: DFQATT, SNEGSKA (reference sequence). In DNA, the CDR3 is TGCAGTGCGGAGGGGGACAGCCTGTCCTACGAGCAGTACTTC. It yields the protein CSAEGDSLSYEQYF.

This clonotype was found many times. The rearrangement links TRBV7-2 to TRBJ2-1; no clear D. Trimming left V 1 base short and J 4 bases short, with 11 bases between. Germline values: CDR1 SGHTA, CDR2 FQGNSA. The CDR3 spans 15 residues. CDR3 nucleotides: TGTGCCAGCAGCTTAGGTGGGGTTATTTACAATGAGCAGTTCTTC. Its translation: CASSLGGVIYNEQFF.

CDR3 amino acids: CSARDSSGRISSNTGELFF. CDR3 bases: TGCAGTGCTAGAGATTCGAGCGGGAGGATTTCCTCGAACACCGGGGAGCTGTTTTTT. V is TRBV20-1 and J is TRBJ2-2; 9 nucleotides align to TRBD2. Germline V gives CDR1 DFQATT, CDR2 SNEGSKA (reference sequence). The CDR3 runs to 19 residues. With 0 bases clipped from V and 0 bases from J, the junction kept 11 bases outside the gene matches.

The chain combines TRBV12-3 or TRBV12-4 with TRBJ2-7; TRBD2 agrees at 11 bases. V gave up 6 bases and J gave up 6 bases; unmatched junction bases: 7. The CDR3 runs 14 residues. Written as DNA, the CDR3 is TGTGCCAGCAGACAGGGACTAGCGGACGGCGAGCAGTACTTC. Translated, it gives CASRQGLADGEQYF.

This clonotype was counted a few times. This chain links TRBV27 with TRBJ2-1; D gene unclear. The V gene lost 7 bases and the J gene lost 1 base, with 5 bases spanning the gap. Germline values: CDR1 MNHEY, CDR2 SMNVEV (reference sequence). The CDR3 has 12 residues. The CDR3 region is CASMLSYNEQFF. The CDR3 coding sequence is TGTGCCAGCATGTTGTCCTACAATGAGCAGTTCTTC.

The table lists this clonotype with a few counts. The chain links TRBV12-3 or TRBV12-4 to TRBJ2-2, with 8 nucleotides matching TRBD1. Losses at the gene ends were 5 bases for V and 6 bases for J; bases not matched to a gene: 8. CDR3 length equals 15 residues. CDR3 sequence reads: CASSLKDRGAGELFF. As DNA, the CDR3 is TGTGCCAGCAGTCTTAAAGACAGGGGTGCCGGGGAGCTGTTTTTT.

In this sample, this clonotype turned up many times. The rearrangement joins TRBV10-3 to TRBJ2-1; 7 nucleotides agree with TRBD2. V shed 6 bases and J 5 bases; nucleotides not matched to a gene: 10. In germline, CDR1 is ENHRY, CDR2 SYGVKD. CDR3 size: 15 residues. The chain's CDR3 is CAIRTPSGGDNEQFF. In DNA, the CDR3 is TGTGCCATCAGGACTCCTAGCGGAGGGGACAATGAGCAGTTCTTC.

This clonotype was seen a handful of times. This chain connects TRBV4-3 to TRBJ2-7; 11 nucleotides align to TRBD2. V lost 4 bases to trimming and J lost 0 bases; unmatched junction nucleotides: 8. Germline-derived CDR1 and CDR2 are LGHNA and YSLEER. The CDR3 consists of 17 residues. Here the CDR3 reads CASSLGLAEGVSYEQYF. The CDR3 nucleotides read TGCGCCAGCAGCCTGGGACTAGCGGAGGGCGTCTCCTACGAGCAGTACTTC.

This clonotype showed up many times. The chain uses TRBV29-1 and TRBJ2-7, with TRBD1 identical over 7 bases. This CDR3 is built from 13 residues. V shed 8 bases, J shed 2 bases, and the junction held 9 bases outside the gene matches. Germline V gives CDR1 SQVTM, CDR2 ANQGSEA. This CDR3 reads CSNNGDSTYEQYF. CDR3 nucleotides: TGCAGCAATAATGGGGACAGCACCTACGAGCAGTACTTC.

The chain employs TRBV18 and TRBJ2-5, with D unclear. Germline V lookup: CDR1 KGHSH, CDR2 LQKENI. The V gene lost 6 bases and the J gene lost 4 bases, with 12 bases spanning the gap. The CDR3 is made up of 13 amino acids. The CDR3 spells CASSPAVAETQYF. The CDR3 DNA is TGTGCCAGCTCTCCAGCAGTTGCAGAGACCCAGTACTTC.

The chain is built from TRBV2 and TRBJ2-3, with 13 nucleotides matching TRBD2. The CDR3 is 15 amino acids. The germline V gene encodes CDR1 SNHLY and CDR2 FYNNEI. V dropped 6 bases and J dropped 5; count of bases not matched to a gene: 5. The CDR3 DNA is TGTGCCAGCAGGGGGACTAGCGGGGTGGTAGATACGCAGTATTTT. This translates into CASRGTSGVVDTQYF.

CDR3 nucleotide sequence: TGTGCCACCAGGGATCTACTGGGGCTAGCCAAAAACATTCAGTACTTC. This codes for CATRDLLGLAKNIQYF. J is TRBJ2-4 and V is TRBV15; the D gene is possibly TRBD1 (5 bases). The CDR3 contains 16 residues. The V end was cut by 6 bases, the J end by 0 bases, with 15 bases between. Germline V lookup: CDR1 LNHNV, CDR2 YYDKDF (reference sequence). The full variable domain, its missing parts supplied by reference TRBV15 and TRBJ2-4, is DAMVIQNPRYQVTQFGKPVTLSCSQTLNHNVMYWYQQKSSQAPKLLFHYYDKDFNNEADTPDNFQSRRPNTSFCFLDIRSPGLGDTAMYLCATRDLLGLAKNIQYFGAGTRLSVL.

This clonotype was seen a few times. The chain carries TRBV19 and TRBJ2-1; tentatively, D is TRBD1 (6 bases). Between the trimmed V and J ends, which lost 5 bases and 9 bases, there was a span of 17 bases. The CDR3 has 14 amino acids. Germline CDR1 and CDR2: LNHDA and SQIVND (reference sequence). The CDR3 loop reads CASSFQGNTPEQFF. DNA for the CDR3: TGTGCCAGTAGTTTCCAGGGGAATACTCCTGAGCAGTTCTTC.

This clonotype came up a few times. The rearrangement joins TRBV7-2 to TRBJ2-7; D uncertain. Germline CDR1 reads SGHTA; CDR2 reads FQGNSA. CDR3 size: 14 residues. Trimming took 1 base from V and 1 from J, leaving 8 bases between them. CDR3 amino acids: CASSLGMGSYEQYF. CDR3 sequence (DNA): TGTGCCAGCAGCTTAGGGATGGGGTCCTACGAGCAGTACTTC. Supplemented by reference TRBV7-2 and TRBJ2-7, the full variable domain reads GAGVSQSPSNKVTEKGKDVELRCDPISGHTALYWYRQSLGQGLEFLIYFQGNSAPDKSGLPSDRFSAERTGGSVSTLTIQRTQQEDSAVYLCASSLGMGSYEQYFGPGTRLTVT.